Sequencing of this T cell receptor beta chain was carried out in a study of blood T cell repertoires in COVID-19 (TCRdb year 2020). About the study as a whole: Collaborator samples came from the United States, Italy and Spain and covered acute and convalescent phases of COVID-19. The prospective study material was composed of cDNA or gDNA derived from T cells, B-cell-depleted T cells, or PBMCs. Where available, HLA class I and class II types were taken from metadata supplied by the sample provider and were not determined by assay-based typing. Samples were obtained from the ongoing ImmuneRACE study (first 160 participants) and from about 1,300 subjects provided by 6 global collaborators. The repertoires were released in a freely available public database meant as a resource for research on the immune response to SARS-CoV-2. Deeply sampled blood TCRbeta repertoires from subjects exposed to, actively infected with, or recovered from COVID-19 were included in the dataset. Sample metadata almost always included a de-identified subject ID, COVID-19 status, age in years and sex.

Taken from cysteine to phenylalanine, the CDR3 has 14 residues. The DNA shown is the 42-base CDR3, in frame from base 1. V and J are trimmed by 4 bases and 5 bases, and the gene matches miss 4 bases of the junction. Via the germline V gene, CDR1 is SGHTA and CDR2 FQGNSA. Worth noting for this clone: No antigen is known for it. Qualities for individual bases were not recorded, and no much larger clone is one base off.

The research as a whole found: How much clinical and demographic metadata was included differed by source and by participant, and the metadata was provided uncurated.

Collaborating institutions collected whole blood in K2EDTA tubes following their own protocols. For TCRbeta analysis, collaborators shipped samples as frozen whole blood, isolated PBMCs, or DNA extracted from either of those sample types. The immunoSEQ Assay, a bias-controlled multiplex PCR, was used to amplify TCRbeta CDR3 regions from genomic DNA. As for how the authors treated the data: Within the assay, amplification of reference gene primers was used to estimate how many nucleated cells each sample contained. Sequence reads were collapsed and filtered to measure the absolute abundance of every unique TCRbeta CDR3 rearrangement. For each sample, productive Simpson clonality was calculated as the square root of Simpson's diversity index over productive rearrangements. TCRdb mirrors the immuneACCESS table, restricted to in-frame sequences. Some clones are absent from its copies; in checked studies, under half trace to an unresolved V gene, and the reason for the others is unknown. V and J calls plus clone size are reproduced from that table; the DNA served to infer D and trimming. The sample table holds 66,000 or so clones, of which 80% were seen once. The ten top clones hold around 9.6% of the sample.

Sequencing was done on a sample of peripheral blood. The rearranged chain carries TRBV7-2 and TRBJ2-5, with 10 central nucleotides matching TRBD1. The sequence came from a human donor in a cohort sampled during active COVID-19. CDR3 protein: CASSSLGQGETQYF. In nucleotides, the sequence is TGTGCCAGCAGCTCGCTGGGACAGGGGGAGACCCAGTACTTC. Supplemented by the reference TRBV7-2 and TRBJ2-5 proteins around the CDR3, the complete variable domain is GAGVSQSPSNKVTEKGKDVELRCDPISGHTALYWYRQSLGQGLEFLIYFQGNSAPDKSGLPSDRFSAERTGGSVSTLTIQRTQQEDSAVYLCASSSLGQGETQYFGPGTRLLVL.